These 22 T cell receptor beta chains came from one sample sequenced in a study of a mutant IDH1 vaccine in newly diagnosed glioma. TCRdb's table, derived via immunoSEQ multiplex PCR, lists solely in-frame clones and lacks some. This table has some 63,000 clones, roughly four fifths appearing once. Time point: week 35, safety follow-up. Vaccination used 300 ug of mutant IDH1 20-mer peptide per dose, with topical imiquimod. Their cognate antigens are unknown. The source material was PBMCs, sampled from a glioma patient whose treatment included an IDH1 peptide vaccine. These receptors were obtained from a man aged 45-60 years with glioma.

The chain links TRBV27 to TRBJ2-7; D is ambiguous. V lost 8 bases to trimming and J lost 2 bases, with 7 bases between them. The CDR3 loop spans 11 amino acids. CDR1 and CDR2 (germline): MNHEY, SMNVEV (reference sequence). CDR3 bases: TGTGCCAGCGGGCACACCTACGAGCAGTACTTC. It yields the protein CASGHTYEQYF.

This chain links TRBV5-4 with TRBJ1-2; D unclear. Germline V gives CDR1 SGHNT, CDR2 YYREEE (reference sequence). This CDR3 is built from 13 residues. Trimming took off 2 bases at V and 2 bases at J, with 7 bases between the two ends. CDR3 bases: TGTGCCAGCAGCTTTCTTGGGAACTATGGCTACACCTTC. Translating gives CASSFLGNYGYTF.

The chain has TRBV2 and TRBJ2-3; the match to TRBD1 covers 8 bases. V trimming: 2 bases; J trimming: 0 bases; junction bases outside the gene matches: 10. Germline CDR1 and CDR2: SNHLY and FYNNEI. The CDR3 consists of 18 residues. Written as DNA, the CDR3 is TGTGCCAGCAGTGAACAGGGGGCCCTTCTTGATAGCACAGATACGCAGTATTTT. Protein product: CASSEQGALLDSTDTQYF.

The rearrangement uses TRBV5-6 and TRBJ2-1; 7 bases align to TRBD1. Germline-derived CDR1 and CDR2 are SGHDT and YYEEEE. V was pared by 2 bases and J by 0 bases, with 2 bases of the junction left unmatched. This CDR3 region has 15 residues. CDR3 nucleotides: TGTGCCAGCAGCTTTGACAGGGCCTCCTACAATGAGCAGTTCTTC. Amino acid sequence: CASSFDRASYNEQFF.

In this sample, this clone turned up many times. The gene calls are TRBV2 and TRBJ2-7, with TRBD1 as a possible D gene (6 bases). V lost 3 bases and J 3 bases, leaving 9 bases between the germline ends. This CDR3 is built from 13 residues. The germline V gene encodes CDR1 SNHLY and CDR2 FYNNEI. The CDR3 DNA follows: TGTGCCAGCAGTGAGCGGACAGACTACGAGCAGTACTTC. As protein: CASSERTDYEQYF.

The genes are TRBV6-5 and TRBJ2-5; 9 nucleotides match TRBD1. Germline CDR1 reads MNHEY; CDR2 reads SVGAGI. V shed 7 bases and J 3 bases; nucleotides not matched to a gene: 3. The CDR3 sequence is 13 residues long. DNA for the CDR3: TGTGCCAGCAAGGACAGGGGCGAAGAGACCCAGTACTTC. Amino acids: CASKDRGEETQYF.

The chain links TRBV6-5 to TRBJ1-5; D remains unclear. V dropped 0 bases and J dropped 0 bases, with 3 bases sitting between them. CDR1 is MNHEY and CDR2 is SVGAGI in the germline V gene. The CDR3 sequence is 14 residues long. The chain's CDR3 is CASSYSYSNQPQHF. The CDR3 coding sequence is TGTGCCAGCAGTTACTCGTATAGCAATCAGCCCCAGCATTTT.

The chain recombines TRBV28 with TRBJ2-7; TRBD1 is a possible D gene (6 bases). The V end was cut by 5 bases, the J end by 3 bases, with 14 bases between. The CDR3 runs to 14 residues. CDR1 and CDR2 (germline): MDHEN, SYDVKM. CDR3: CASSPRTELYEQYF. As DNA, the CDR3 is TGTGCCAGCAGTCCCCGGACAGAACTCTACGAGCAGTACTTC.

The chain uses TRBV28 and TRBJ2-7; tentative D call: TRBD1 (5 bases). The length of the CDR3 is 13 residues. Germline V gene data show CDR1 as MDHEN and CDR2 as SYDVKM. V lost 6 bases and J 2 bases, leaving 11 bases between the germline ends. The DNA for the CDR3 is TGTGCCAGCAGAATTGGGGCAGCCTACGAGCAGTACTTC. It specifies CASRIGAAYEQYF.

The CDR3 sequence: CASSLDVGRTGELFF. The CDR3 DNA follows: TGTGCCAGCAGCTTGGACGTGGGGCGCACCGGGGAGCTGTTTTTT. The genes are TRBV7-8 and TRBJ2-2; a possible D gene is TRBD1 (5 bases). The germline V gene encodes CDR1 SGHVS and CDR2 FQNEAQ. V lost 3 bases and J 4 bases, leaving 12 bases between the germline ends. The CDR3 has 15 residues.

The V call is TRBV19, the J call TRBJ2-7, with a tentative D call TRBD2 (7 bases). V gave up 4 bases and J gave up 5 bases, with 15 bases separating them. The length of the CDR3 is 14 residues. From germline, CDR1 is LNHDA and CDR2 SQIVND (reference sequence). The CDR3 spells CASSRGGPRDEQYF. DNA of the CDR3: TGTGCCAGTAGTAGGGGGGGCCCTCGGGACGAGCAGTACTTC.

The V gene is TRBV6-1, the J gene TRBJ1-2; 10 bases align to TRBD1. The V segment lost 4 bases and the J segment 8 bases; nucleotides outside the gene matches: 16. The CDR3 has 17 residues. The germline V gene has CDR1 MNHNS and CDR2 SASEGT. For the CDR3, the DNA is TGTGCCAGCAGTGGAAGTACCCGCGGGACAGGGGAGAGCGGCTACACCTTC. It translates to CASSGSTRGTGESGYTF.

The V gene is TRBV6-5, the J gene TRBJ1-1; the match to TRBD1 covers 7 bases. CDR3 length: 15 amino acids. Germline assignment: CDR1 MNHEY and CDR2 SVGAGI. V dropped 2 bases and J dropped 3; count of bases not matched to a gene: 6. CDR3 DNA sequence: TGTGCCAGCAGTTACAACCGGGACAGCTACACTGAAGCTTTCTTT. Amino acids: CASSYNRDSYTEAFF.

This clone has a handful of counts. V gene TRBV6-5 combines with J gene TRBJ2-7, with 8 nucleotides matching TRBD2. The CDR3 consists of 16 residues. Losses at the gene ends were 1 base for V and 3 bases for J; bases not matched to a gene: 8. Germline assignment: CDR1 MNHEY and CDR2 SVGAGI. CDR3 amino acids: CASSYWGSGGLYEQYF. CDR3 DNA sequence: TGTGCCAGCAGTTACTGGGGAAGCGGGGGCCTCTACGAGCAGTACTTC.

V usage is TRBV5-1 and J usage is TRBJ1-4; maybe TRBD1 (6 bases). This CDR3 spans 13 amino acids. Germline CDR1 and CDR2: SGHRS and YFSETQ. Trimming left V 4 bases short and J 7 bases short, with 11 bases between. The CDR3 spells CASSLGTTEKLFF. The CDR3 region has the DNA TGCGCCAGCAGCCTAGGGACAACTGAAAAACTGTTTTTT.

The chain couples TRBV4-1 to TRBJ1-2; no firm D call. Germline V gene lookup returns CDR1 MGHRA and CDR2 YSYEKL. The V and J ends lost 1 base and 6 bases respectively, with 6 bases between them. This CDR3 contains 12 residues. CDR3 sequence reads: CASSQATNGYTF. The CDR3 region has the DNA TGCGCCAGCAGCCAAGCAACAAATGGCTACACCTTC.

The count of this clone is one. The genes are TRBV6-5 and TRBJ1-4; D is uncertain. The CDR3 runs 15 residues. The ends were cut back, 6 bases at V and 8 bases at J, with 19 bases in the middle. CDR1 MNHEY and CDR2 SVGAGI come from the germline V gene. CDR3 bases: TGTGCCAGCAGCCCCGGACCTAGAGGGCTGGAAAAACTGTTTTTT. Its protein is CASSPGPRGLEKLFF.

The chain joins TRBV30 to TRBJ2-7; no definite D call. The V and J ends lost 5 bases and 0 bases respectively, with 5 bases between them. The germline gives CDR1 GTSNPN, CDR2 SVGIG (reference sequence). The CDR3 is made up of 11 amino acids. The CDR3 DNA reads as TGTGCCTGGCAAAACTCCTACGAGCAGTACTTC. This gives the protein CAWQNSYEQYF.

This clone was counted a single time. This chain connects TRBV2 to TRBJ1-2, with D uncertain. The germline V gene has CDR1 SNHLY and CDR2 FYNNEI. The V and J ends lost 8 bases and 4 bases respectively, with 5 bases between them. The CDR3 has 10 amino acids. The CDR3 loop reads CASSAYGYTF. The CDR3, as DNA: TGTGCCAGCTCGGCCTATGGCTACACCTTC.

This clone was seen just once. The chain couples TRBV2 to TRBJ2-6; D gene uncertain. The CDR3 consists of 15 residues. The V end was cut by 8 bases, the J end by 1 base, with 12 bases between. The V gene's germline CDR1 is SNHLY and CDR2 FYNNEI. The CDR3 DNA reads as TGTGCCAGCGTGCGAGACCCGTCTGGGGCCAACGTCCTGACTTTC. Translating it yields CASVRDPSGANVLTF.

This chain joins TRBV5-4 and TRBJ2-2; 8 positions agree with TRBD1. Germline V gives CDR1 SGHNT, CDR2 YYREEE (reference sequence). This CDR3 spans 14 amino acids. The V gene end was trimmed by 4 bases and the J gene end by 7 bases; junction bases not matched to a gene: 6. The CDR3 region is CASSQQGADGELFF. The CDR3 DNA is TGTGCCAGCAGCCAGCAGGGGGCTGACGGGGAGCTGTTTTTT.

The chain joins TRBV19 to TRBJ1-5; D is undetermined. This CDR3 has 14 residues. The V end was cut by 2 bases, the J end by 2 bases, with 7 bases between. Germline V gene data show CDR1 as LNHDA and CDR2 as SQIVND (reference sequence). The CDR3 DNA reads TGTGCCAGTAGTATAAAAACAGGCAATCAGCCCCAGCATTTT. It yields the protein CASSIKTGNQPQHF.